This T cell receptor beta chain was sequenced for a study of tumor and adjacent non-tumor tissue in lung cancer. Overall study context: Samples averaged around 4 million productive TCRbeta reads each. Study-wide points: Tumor TCR diversity, when higher, was linked to shorter survival. Normal lung showed higher cumulative top 100 clone frequency than tumor.

This sample's RNA came from whole unsorted tissue. Three rounds of nested PCR, following a modified ARM-PCR protocol, produced the TCRbeta library. TCRdb redid the calling of the multiplex PCR reads with MiXCR, one entry per CDR3 protein. Among some 74,000 distinct CDR3 sequences, just under 75% were seen once, and the ten largest hold around 9.6%. Trimming took off 2 bases at V and 14 bases at J, with 17 bases between the two ends. Germline V gene data show CDR1 as MDHEN and CDR2 as SYDVKM. The CDR3 totals 13 residues. About this clonotype itself: The antigen is undetermined.

The chain couples TRBV28 to TRBJ2-3; a weak D match, TRBD1 (6 bases). The TCR was taken from a woman between 40 and 55 years old with non-small cell lung cancer. The sequencing input was lung tumor tissue. The CDR3 loop reads CASSLTGPDRPYF. In DNA, the CDR3 is TGTGCCAGCAGTTTAACAGGGCCAGATAGGCCGTATTTT.